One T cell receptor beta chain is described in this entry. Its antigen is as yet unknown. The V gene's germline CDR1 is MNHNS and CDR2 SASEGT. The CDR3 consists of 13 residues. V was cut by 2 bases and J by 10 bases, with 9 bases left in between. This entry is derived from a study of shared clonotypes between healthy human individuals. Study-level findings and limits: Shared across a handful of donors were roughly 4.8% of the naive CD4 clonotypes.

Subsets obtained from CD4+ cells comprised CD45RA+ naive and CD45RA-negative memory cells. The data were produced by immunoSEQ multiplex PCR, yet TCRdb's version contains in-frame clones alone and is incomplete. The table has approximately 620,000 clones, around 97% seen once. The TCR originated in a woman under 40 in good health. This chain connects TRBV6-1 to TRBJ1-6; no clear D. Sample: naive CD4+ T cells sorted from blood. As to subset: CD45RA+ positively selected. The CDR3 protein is CASSETDLSPLHF. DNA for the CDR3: TGTGCCAGCAGTGAAACGGACTTGTCACCCCTCCACTTT.